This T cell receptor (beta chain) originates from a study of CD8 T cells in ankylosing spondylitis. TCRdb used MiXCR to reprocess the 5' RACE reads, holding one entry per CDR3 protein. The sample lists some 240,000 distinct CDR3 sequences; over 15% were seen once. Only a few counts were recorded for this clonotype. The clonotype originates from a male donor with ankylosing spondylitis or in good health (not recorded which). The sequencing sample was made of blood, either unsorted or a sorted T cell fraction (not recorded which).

CDR3 sequence reads: CSVGRLAGVSYEQYF. Here the CDR3 DNA reads TGCAGCGTTGGCCGACTAGCGGGGGTCTCCTACGAGCAGTACTTC. The rearrangement joins TRBV29-1 to TRBJ2-7; TRBD2 aligns across 12 bases. With V trimmed by 4 bases and J by 0 bases, 4 bases remained unmatched. The CDR3 consists of 15 residues. Germline V gene data show CDR1 as SQVTM and CDR2 as ANQGSEA.